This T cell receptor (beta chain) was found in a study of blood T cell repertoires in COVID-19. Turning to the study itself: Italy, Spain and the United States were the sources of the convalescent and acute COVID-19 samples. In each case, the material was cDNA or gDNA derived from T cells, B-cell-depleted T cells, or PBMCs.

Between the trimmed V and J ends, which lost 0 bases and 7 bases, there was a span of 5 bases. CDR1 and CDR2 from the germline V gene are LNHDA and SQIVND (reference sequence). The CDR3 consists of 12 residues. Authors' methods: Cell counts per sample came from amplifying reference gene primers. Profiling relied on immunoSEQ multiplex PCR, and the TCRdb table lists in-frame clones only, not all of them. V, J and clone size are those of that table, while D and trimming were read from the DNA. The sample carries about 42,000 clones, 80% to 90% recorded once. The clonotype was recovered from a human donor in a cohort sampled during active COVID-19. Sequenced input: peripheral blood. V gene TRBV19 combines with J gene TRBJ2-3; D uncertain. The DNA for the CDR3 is TGTGCCAGTAGTATAGACAGTTATACGCAGTATTTT. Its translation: CASSIDSYTQYF.